The clone carrying this T cell receptor (beta chain) was detected ten times or more. The sample originates from a study of metastatic and nonmetastatic thyroid tumors. Across the whole study: Malignant and benign thyroid patients had repertoires compared in peripheral blood and tumor or nodule tissue.

All patients were untreated before thyroid surgery. Trimming cost V 3 bases and J 7 bases, with 12 bases left between them. Germline V CDR1 and CDR2: SGHTA, FQGTGA. The CDR3 extends over 14 amino acids. TCRdb used MiXCR to call clones anew from the PCR reads. Of around 40,000 clones listed, about a sixth are singletons. The sample consisted of blood. The source is a male donor with papillary thyroid cancer or a benign thyroid nodule (not recorded which). Some clones in this sample may be carry-over from other donors' samples. J is TRBJ2-2 and V is TRBV7-3; TRBD2 might be the D (7 bases). The CDR3 bases are TGTGCCAGCAGCTTCGGGGGGCAGGGCGGGGAGCTGTTTTTT. Its protein product is CASSFGGQGGELFF.